The sequence of this T cell receptor (beta chain) was determined in a study of CD8+ T cells in alopecia areata. RNA was isolated and reverse transcribed to cDNA, the sequencing template. Method: immunoSEQ multiplex PCR; TCRdb's copy keeps in-frame clones and lacks some. The sample includes some 120,000 clones, roughly 55% of them seen just once. Whole-study results and caveats: Uncertainty remains about how baseline CD8+ expansion links to response, with one nonresponder. There were many expanded lesional clones persisting in scalp and blood during tofacitinib.

Trimming took 2 bases from V and 10 from J, leaving 12 bases between them. This CDR3 has 13 residues. Germline CDR1 is MRHNA and CDR2 is SNTAGT. Treatment denoted: oral pan-JAK inhibitor, 5-10 mg twice daily. Lesional scalp punch biopsies and peripheral blood came from alopecia areata patients. Comment on this clone: Its antigen remains unknown.

V usage is TRBV6-4 and J usage is TRBJ2-1; no definite D call. The source was CD4+ T cells sorted from blood, collected at week 4, from a patient treated with tofacitinib. This clonotype was obtained from a human donor with alopecia areata. CDR3 in amino acids: CASSDVGMGEQFF. As DNA, the CDR3 is TGTGCCAGCAGTGACGTAGGGATGGGGGAGCAGTTCTTC.